A selection of T cell receptor beta chains follows, all from one sample in a study of CD8+ T cells in alopecia areata. Data came from immunoSEQ multiplex PCR; TCRdb stores just in-frame clones and leaves some out. The sample lists tens of thousands of clones; 70% to 85% were seen once. Sequencing was performed on CD8+ T cells sorted from blood, taken at week 44, from a patient treated with tofacitinib. These receptors were taken from a human donor with alopecia areata. Each CDR3 is given with its conserved first and last residue. The D gene is left open where the match is weak. Expanded clones are given a class, and other clones once, few, many or no size at all.

J | size | V | D | CDR3 | DNA
TRBJ2-7 | once | TRBV11-2 | NA | CASSRGTRYEQYF | TGTGCCAGCAGCCGTGGGACCCGGTACGAGCAGTACTTC
TRBJ2-5 | NA | TRBV11-1 | TRBD2 | CASMQRGSPQETQYF | TGTGCCAGCATGCAGCGGGGGAGCCCTCAAGAGACCCAGTACTTC
TRBJ1-6 | NA | TRBV5-1 | TRBD1 | CASRRGQGANSPLHF | TGCGCCAGCAGGCGAGGACAGGGGGCCAATTCACCCCTCCACTTT
TRBJ2-5 | once | TRBV6-5 | NA | CASSLGETQYF | TGTGCCAGCAGTCTGGGGGAGACCCAGTACTTC
TRBJ2-5 | NA | TRBV18 | NA | CASSGETQYF | TGTGCCAGCTCAGGAGAGACCCAGTACTTC
TRBJ2-3 | few | TRBV4-3 | NA | CASSQDPWETDTQYF | TGCGCCAGCAGCCAAGACCCATGGGAGACAGATACGCAGTATTTT
TRBJ1-4 | NA | TRBV5-1 | TRBD1 | CASSSTGPNEKLFF | TGCGCCAGCAGCTCGACAGGGCCTAATGAAAAACTGTTTTTT
TRBJ1-1 | once | TRBV29-1 | NA | CSVDRTDYTEAFF | TGCAGCGTTGATAGGACAGATTACACTGAAGCTTTCTTT
TRBJ2-6 | NA | TRBV6-5 | NA | CASSSSGANVLTF | TGTGCCAGCAGCAGCTCTGGGGCCAACGTCCTGACTTTC
TRBJ1-1 | NA | TRBV13 | NA | CASSRGTTEAFF | TGTGCCAGCAGCCGCGGGACGACTGAAGCTTTCTTT
TRBJ2-2 | NA | TRBV7-2 | TRBD1 | CASSPRTGTNTGELFF | TGTGCCAGCAGCCCTAGGACAGGCACGAACACCGGGGAGCTGTTTTTT
TRBJ1-1 | NA | TRBV5-6 | NA | CASSLATEAFF | TGTGCCAGCAGCTTAGCCACTGAAGCTTTCTTT
TRBJ2-7 | NA | TRBV4-3 | TRBD1 | CASSQDRAPSYEQYF | TGCGCCAGCAGCCAGGACAGGGCTCCCTCCTACGAGCAGTACTTC
TRBJ1-1 | NA | TRBV27 | NA | CASSLSRGVNTEAFF | TGTGCCAGCAGTTTATCTCGGGGAGTGAACACTGAAGCTTTCTTT
TRBJ2-3 | NA | TRBV9 | NA | CASSGSTDTQYF | TGTGCCAGTTCCGGAAGCACAGATACGCAGTATTTT
TRBJ2-7 | NA | TRBV10-3 | NA | CAISDDAVSYEQYF | TGTGCCATCAGTGACGACGCGGTCTCCTACGAGCAGTACTTC
TRBJ1-2 | NA | TRBV29-1 | NA | CSVREYDYGYTF | TGCAGCGTCAGGGAATATGACTATGGCTACACCTTC
TRBJ2-2 | NA | TRBV29-1 | NA | CSVALTGELFF | TGCAGCGTTGCCCTCACCGGGGAGCTGTTTTTT
TRBJ2-5 | NA | TRBV9 | TRBD1 | CASSDRQGQETQYF | TGTGCCAGCAGCGACCGACAGGGTCAAGAGACCCAGTACTTC
TRBJ2-3 | NA | TRBV5-1 | TRBD1 | CASSPGTGGRTDTQYF | TGCGCCAGCAGCCCCGGGACAGGGGGCCGCACAGATACGCAGTATTTT
TRBJ1-1 | few | TRBV30 | NA | CAWSLNTEAFF | TGTGCCTGGAGTCTGAACACTGAAGCTTTCTTT
TRBJ1-4 | few | TRBV19 | NA | CASSMTPTEKLFF | TGTGCCAGTAGTATGACACCGACGGAAAAACTGTTTTTT
TRBJ1-5 | NA | TRBV27 | NA | CASSYGQNQPQHF | TGTGCCAGCAGTTACGGACAGAATCAGCCCCAGCATTTT
TRBJ2-5 | NA | TRBV2 | TRBD1 | CASSAGTVQETQYF | TGTGCCAGCAGTGCCGGGACAGTGCAAGAGACCCAGTACTTC
TRBJ1-1 | NA | TRBV5-1 | NA | CASSLERNTEAFF | TGCGCCAGCAGCTTGGAACGGAACACTGAAGCTTTCTTT
TRBJ1-1 | NA | TRBV7-8 | NA | CASSLGQMNTEAFF | TGTGCCAGCAGCTTAGGCCAGATGAACACTGAAGCTTTCTTT
TRBJ2-7 | large | TRBV4-1 | NA | CASSHAVWVRPHEQYF | TGCGCCAGCAGCCATGCCGTGTGGGTAAGACCCCACGAGCAGTACTTC
TRBJ1-2 | NA | TRBV14 | NA | CASSPEKKTVYF | TGTGCCAGCAGCCCGGAAAAGAAGACAGTCTACTTC
TRBJ1-2 | once | TRBV29-1 | TRBD1 | CSAELGTGGIDYGYTF | TGCAGCGCTGAACTTGGGACAGGGGGCATCGACTATGGCTACACCTTC
TRBJ2-4 | NA | TRBV19 | TRBD1 | CASSKDRDENIQYF | TGTGCCAGTAGTAAGGACAGGGACGAAAACATTCAGTACTTC
TRBJ1-1 | few | TRBV29-1 | TRBD1 | CSVESGTDETEAFF | TGCAGCGTCGAATCCGGGACAGATGAGACTGAAGCTTTCTTT
TRBJ2-3 | few | TRBV15 | NA | CATSRDRNTDTQYF | TGTGCCACCAGCAGAGACCGGAACACAGATACGCAGTATTTT
TRBJ2-6 | few | TRBV29-1 | NA | CSVELTHSGANVLTF | TGCAGCGTTGAACTGACACACTCTGGGGCCAACGTCCTGACTTTC
TRBJ2-3 | NA | TRBV7-9 | NA | CASSPGGDTQYF | TGTGCCAGCAGCCCTGGAGGAGATACGCAGTATTTT
TRBJ2-3 | NA | TRBV6-6 | TRBD2 | CASNGLGATDTQYF | TGTGCCAGCAACGGACTAGGAGCCACAGATACGCAGTATTTT
TRBJ1-1 | few | TRBV5-1 | TRBD1 | CASSLTGHGTEAFF | TGCGCCAGCAGCCTGACAGGGCATGGCACTGAAGCTTTCTTT
TRBJ1-1 | NA | TRBV29-1 | NA | CSAYPRESEAFF | TGCAGCGCATACCCCCGGGAAAGTGAAGCTTTCTTT